The clone carrying this T cell receptor beta chain was counted many times. The sample originates from a study of Graves' ophthalmopathy and Graves' hyperthyroidism. As for the study in general: If no ophthalmopathy appeared within 18 months of follow-up, hyperthyroidism was termed stable.

There are 15 residues in the CDR3. With 5 bases clipped from V and 4 bases from J, the junction kept 9 bases outside the gene matches. Enrolled hyperthyroidism patients had a new diagnosis, a duration under 2 months, and an age of 18 to 65. As the template, RNA transcripts were used to amplify TCR beta CDR3 regions. The first round was an RT-PCR with HTBI primers, and the second round was a multiplex PCR. TCRdb re-derived calls from the multiplex PCR reads in MiXCR, one entry per CDR3 protein. Of around 590,000 distinct CDR3 sequences detected, less than 40% appear once; the ten largest clones hold roughly 4%.

The sequence came from an adult man with Graves' hyperthyroidism. The specimen sequenced was peripheral blood or thyroid tissue (not recorded which). The chain is built from TRBV12-3 or TRBV12-4 and TRBJ2-5, with 8 bases lining up with TRBD2. CDR3 sequence reads: CASSPPGTRSETQYF. CDR3 nucleotides: TGTGCCAGCAGTCCACCCGGGACTAGATCAGAGACCCAGTACTTC.